Shown below are 27 T cell receptor beta chains from a single sample sequenced in a study of OX40 agonist ivuxolimab in advanced cancers. Using immunoSEQ multiplex PCR, the repertoire was profiled, and TCRdb retains in-frame clones only, with some absent. The table records fewer than 65,000 clones, 85% to 90% of them present only once. Sequenced material: CD4+ or CD8+ T cells sorted from blood, taken in a trial of the OX40 agonist ivuxolimab. The receptors come from an adult with an advanced solid tumor such as melanoma, head and neck, liver or kidney cancer.

This clone was observed a few times. The same CDR3 also results from other DNA sequences found in this sample. The gene calls are TRBV6-5 and TRBJ2-3; D is unclear. V was shortened by 6 bases and J by 0 bases, with 4 bases between the two germline ends. CDR1 MNHEY and CDR2 SVGAGI come from the germline V gene. The CDR3 sequence is 12 residues long. CDR3 nucleotide sequence: TGTGCCAGCAGGACTAGCACAGATACGCAGTATTTT. Translating gives CASRTSTDTQYF.

The sample holds one count of this clone. The rearrangement uses TRBV6-1 and TRBJ1-4; possibly TRBD1 for D (5 bases). The CDR3 sequence is 13 residues long. From germline, CDR1 is MNHNS and CDR2 SASEGT. Trimming removed 10 bases at V and 7 bases at J, with 16 bases between. The CDR3 nucleotides read TGTGCCACCCACAGGACGCTCGTTGAAAAACTGTTTTTT. Its translation: CATHRTLVEKLFF.

The gene calls are TRBV11-2 and TRBJ2-2; TRBD2 might be the D (5 bases). Deletions cut 4 bases from V and 5 bases from J, with 8 bases between. In germline, CDR1 is SGHAT, CDR2 FQNNGV. This CDR3 comprises 13 residues. The CDR3 protein is CASSSIATGELFF. The CDR3 bases are TGTGCCAGCAGCTCTATAGCGACCGGGGAGCTGTTTTTT.

The chain employs TRBV9 and TRBJ2-3, with 10 bases fitting TRBD1. CDR1 and CDR2 (germline): SGDLS, YYNGEE. This CDR3 contains 17 residues. The ends lost 1 base at V and 6 bases at J; junction bases unmatched: 11. The CDR3 DNA follows: TGTGCCAGCAGCGTAAGTCCGACAGGGGGCTCCGTGGATACGCAGTATTTT. It encodes CASSVSPTGGSVDTQYF.

This sequence joins TRBV15 and TRBJ2-7, with D perhaps matching TRBD2 (6 bases). The CDR3 is 13 amino acids. V was shortened by 0 bases and J by 5 bases, with 8 bases between the two germline ends. Germline V CDR1 and CDR2: LNHNV, YYDKDF (reference sequence). The CDR3 here is CATSRDGGDEQYF. As DNA, the CDR3 is TGTGCCACCAGCAGAGATGGCGGGGACGAGCAGTACTTC.

The V gene is TRBV5-1, the J gene TRBJ2-2; 12 bases fit TRBD1. The junction had 8 bases not matched to a gene; V was cut back by 8 bases and J by 3 bases. Germline CDR1 reads SGHRS; CDR2 reads YFSETQ. This CDR3 is 16 amino acids long. The CDR3 here is CASEKGQGADTGELFF. The CDR3 DNA sequence: TGCGCCAGTGAGAAGGGACAGGGGGCTGACACCGGGGAGCTGTTTTTT.

The V call is TRBV4-2, the J call TRBJ2-4; possible D gene TRBD1, 5 bases. The CDR3 has 18 residues. Germline CDR1 is LGHNA and CDR2 is YNFKEQ. Deletions cut 0 bases from V and 8 bases from J, with 23 bases between. In nucleotides, the CDR3 is TGTGCCAGCAGCCAAGATCTGAGGTCCTCAGGGTCGACTTACATTCAGTACTTC. Translation: CASSQDLRSSGSTYIQYF.

This chain joins TRBV28 and TRBJ2-5; 7 nucleotides match TRBD1. CDR3 length: 16 residues. CDR1 is MDHEN, CDR2 SYDVKM, per germline. Germline trimming cut 8 bases from V and 1 base from J; bases unmatched to any gene: 13. For the CDR3, the DNA is TGTGCCAGCGGCCCGGGACAGCGAAATTTCCAAGAGACCCAGTACTTC. This codes for CASGPGQRNFQETQYF.

This chain links TRBV5-1 with TRBJ2-1; TRBD2 agrees at 8 bases. The CDR3 covers 14 residues. Trimming at V came to 0 bases and at J to 8 bases, leaving 4 bases not matched to a gene. The germline V gene encodes CDR1 SGHRS and CDR2 YFSETQ. The chain's CDR3 is CASSLGTSSDEQFF. The CDR3 DNA reads TGCGCCAGCAGCTTGGGGACTAGCTCCGATGAGCAGTTCTTC.

V usage is TRBV28 and J usage is TRBJ2-1, with D unclear. The length of the CDR3 is 12 residues. V was pared by 5 bases and J by 9 bases, with 11 bases between. CDR1 and CDR2 from the germline V gene are MDHEN and SYDVKM. The CDR3 protein is CASSPSLSEQFF. DNA for the CDR3: TGTGCCAGCAGTCCCTCCCTTAGTGAGCAGTTCTTC.

The CDR3 sequence: CASSPGIREKLFF. In nucleotides, the CDR3 is TGTGCCAGCAGCCCCGGGATTCGTGAAAAACTGTTTTTT. The chain recombines TRBV7-9 with TRBJ1-4; unclear D gene. Germline V gene lookup returns CDR1 SEHNR and CDR2 FQNEAQ (reference sequence). The V end was cut by 5 bases, the J end by 7 bases, with 11 bases between. This CDR3 is built from 13 residues.

The rearrangement uses TRBV6-5 and TRBJ1-1; no clear D. CDR1 and CDR2 (germline): MNHEY, SVGAGI. The V gene lost 2 bases and the J gene lost 1 base, with 8 bases spanning the gap. The CDR3 sequence is 14 residues long. The CDR3 DNA is TGTGCCAGCAGTTACGAAAGAGGGAACACTGAAGCTTTCTTT. This sequence encodes CASSYERGNTEAFF.

The rearrangement joins TRBV2 to TRBJ1-1; D not certain. Germline V gene lookup returns CDR1 SNHLY and CDR2 FYNNEI. V gave up 5 bases and J gave up 3 bases, with 10 bases separating them. The CDR3 is 13 amino acids. DNA for the CDR3: TGTGCCAGCAGTTCAAAGGGCGACACTGAAGCTTTCTTT. Protein: CASSSKGDTEAFF.

The chain recombines TRBV19 with TRBJ1-5, with 12 bases identical to TRBD1. J lost 6 bases, V lost 5 bases, and 8 bases had no gene match. The CDR3 totals 16 residues. The germline V gene has CDR1 LNHDA and CDR2 SQIVND (reference sequence). In DNA, the CDR3 is TGTGCCAGTAGTTTCGCCGGGACAGGGGGCCCTCAGCCCCAGCATTTT. Encoded protein: CASSFAGTGGPQPQHF.

J is TRBJ2-5 and V is TRBV5-1, with 7 nucleotides matching TRBD1. Germline lookup yields CDR1 SGHRS and CDR2 YFSETQ. The CDR3 consists of 15 residues. Trimming at V came to 2 bases and at J to 1 base, leaving 5 bases not matched to a gene. The CDR3: CASSLQGSFQETQYF. In DNA form, the CDR3 reads TGCGCCAGCAGCTTACAGGGGTCTTTCCAAGAGACCCAGTACTTC.

CDR3 in DNA: TGCGCCAGCAGCTTGGACAGGCCGAACACTGAAGCTTTCTTT. This sequence encodes CASSLDRPNTEAFF. This chain connects TRBV5-1 to TRBJ1-1; TRBD1 is a possible D gene (5 bases). This CDR3 is built from 14 residues. V was shortened by 0 bases and J by 1 base, with 7 bases between the two germline ends. Germline lookup yields CDR1 SGHRS and CDR2 YFSETQ.

V is TRBV5-1 and J is TRBJ2-6, with D possibly being TRBD2 (5 bases). The CDR3 is 15 residues long. Germline V gene lookup returns CDR1 SGHRS and CDR2 YFSETQ. Between the trimmed V and J ends, which lost 4 bases and 2 bases, there was a span of 10 bases. The CDR3 region is CASSNRGTGANVLTF. CDR3 coding DNA: TGCGCCAGCAGCAATCGGGGTACTGGGGCCAACGTCCTGACTTTC.

The V call is TRBV5-1, the J call TRBJ2-3; D is perhaps TRBD1 (6 bases). V lost 2 bases and J 1 base, leaving 17 bases between the germline ends. The germline V gene encodes CDR1 SGHRS and CDR2 YFSETQ. This CDR3 is 17 amino acids long. This chain's CDR3 is CASSLNPTGGGTDTQYF. In DNA form, the CDR3 reads TGCGCCAGCAGCTTAAACCCGACAGGTGGGGGCACAGATACGCAGTATTTT. Supplemented by reference TRBV5-1 and TRBJ2-3, the full variable domain reads KAGVTQTPRYLIKTRGQQVTLSCSPISGHRSVSWYQQTPGQGLQFLFEYFSETQRNKGNFPGRFSGRQFSNSRSEMNVSTLELGDSALYLCASSLNPTGGGTDTQYFGPGTRLTVL.

The J gene is TRBJ1-2, the V gene TRBV19, with D possibly matching TRBD1 (6 bases). Deletions cut 5 bases from V and 4 bases from J, with 17 bases between. The CDR3 spans 15 residues. The germline CDR1 and CDR2 sequences are LNHDA and SQIVND (reference sequence). CDR3 in amino acids: CASSLNAGASYGYTF. CDR3 in DNA: TGTGCCAGTAGTCTGAACGCAGGGGCCAGCTATGGCTACACCTTC.

This clone was found a few times. The rearrangement links TRBV5-4 to TRBJ2-6; 8 nucleotides match TRBD1. The CDR3 is made up of 17 amino acids. Looked up from germline, CDR1 is SGHNT and CDR2 is YYREEE (reference sequence). The V gene end was trimmed by 4 bases and the J gene end by 5 bases; junction bases not matched to a gene: 11. The CDR3 sequence: CASSLGTGGSRANVLTF. The CDR3 bases are TGTGCCAGCAGCCTCGGGACAGGCGGGTCGAGGGCCAACGTCCTGACTTTC.

The gene calls are TRBV10-1 and TRBJ1-5; D uncertain. Per the germline V gene, CDR1 is WNHNN and CDR2 is SYGVQD (reference sequence). Trimming removed 2 bases at V and 3 bases at J, with 5 bases between. This CDR3 contains 13 residues. In DNA, the CDR3 is TGCGCCAGCAGTGAGCATCCCAATCAGCCCCAGCATTTT. This translates into CASSEHPNQPQHF.

The chain employs TRBV11-2 and TRBJ1-6, with TRBD1 identical over 7 bases. V lost 5 bases, J lost 6 bases, and 10 bases stayed unmatched. The germline V gene has CDR1 SGHAT and CDR2 FQNNGV. This CDR3 is built from 16 residues. The CDR3 nucleotides read TGTGCCAGCAGCAAAAGCCCGACAGGGTTTAATTCACCCCTCCACTTT. Translating it yields CASSKSPTGFNSPLHF.

This chain links TRBV7-9 with TRBJ1-6, with TRBD1 identical over 7 bases. This CDR3 contains 15 residues. With V trimmed by 5 bases and J by 4 bases, 5 bases remained unmatched. Germline CDR1 reads SEHNR; CDR2 reads FQNEAQ (reference sequence). The DNA for the CDR3 is TGTGCCAGCAGCCCGCGGGACAGTTATAATTCACCCCTCCACTTT. Its protein is CASSPRDSYNSPLHF.

The chain carries TRBV25-1 and TRBJ2-7; 10 nucleotides match TRBD1. The CDR3 has 15 residues. The germline V gene encodes CDR1 MGHDK and CDR2 SYGVNS. The trim removed 2 bases at V and 2 bases at J, leaving 3 bases unmatched. Here the CDR3 reads CASSEPGTGAYEQYF. The CDR3 DNA is TGTGCCAGCAGTGAACCGGGGACAGGGGCCTACGAGCAGTACTTC.

The chain employs TRBV7-9 and TRBJ1-2, with D tentatively TRBD1 (5 bases). V dropped 0 bases and J dropped 4 bases, with 9 bases sitting between them. Germline assignment: CDR1 SEHNR and CDR2 FQNEAQ (reference sequence). This CDR3 contains 14 residues. DNA of the CDR3: TGTGCCAGCAGCTTAGCCGAGGGACTCTATGGCTACACCTTC. Translation: CASSLAEGLYGYTF.

The chain combines TRBV13 with TRBJ2-3, with 8 bases lining up with TRBD1. The V gene's germline CDR1 is PRHDT and CDR2 FYEKMQ (reference sequence). This CDR3 has 18 residues. Trimming cost V 5 bases and J 3 bases; bases outside gene matches: 16. CDR3 region: CASSAAFGQGEETDTQYF. CDR3 DNA sequence: TGTGCCAGCAGCGCAGCCTTTGGACAGGGTGAGGAAACAGATACGCAGTATTTT.

There are a few counts of this clone. The chain links TRBV20-1 to TRBJ2-4; D is perhaps TRBD2 (6 bases). V was trimmed by 5 bases and J by 6 bases, leaving 8 bases between them. Looked up from germline, CDR1 is DFQATT and CDR2 is SNEGSKA (reference sequence). The CDR3 covers 11 residues. DNA for the CDR3: TGCAGTGCTGAGCGGGCAAACATTCAGTACTTC. Translation: CSAERANIQYF.